Below are 24 T cell receptor beta chains sequenced from a single sample in a study of blood T cell repertoires in COVID-19. Some clones are missing from TCRdb's copy, which holds only in-frame ones; the method was immunoSEQ multiplex PCR. The repertoire holds 130,000 to 150,000 clones, with roughly 90% as singletons. Sequenced: PBMCs or T cells enriched from blood (not recorded which). The receptors originated from a woman in her thirties with acute COVID-19.

J is TRBJ2-6 and V is TRBV4-3; no definite D call. Germline CDR1 reads LGHNA; CDR2 reads YSLEER. Trimming took off 0 bases at V and 0 bases at J, with 6 bases between the two ends. The CDR3 has 16 amino acids. The CDR3: CASSQDRFSGANVLTF. The CDR3 nucleotides are TGCGCCAGCAGCCAAGATCGGTTCTCTGGGGCCAACGTCCTGACTTTC.

As regards this clone: One junction end disagrees with the germline gene, perhaps due to a read error. The V call is TRBV3-1 (or the pseudogene TRBV3-2), the J call TRBJ1-2; no reliable D call. The germline CDR1 and CDR2 sequences are LGHDT and YNNKEL (reference sequence). The CDR3 extends over 9 amino acids. The chain's CDR3 is CASSQEARF. CDR3 DNA: TGTGCCAGCAGCCAAGAGGCCCGCTTC.

This clone occurred once. The chain uses TRBV25-1 and TRBJ2-1; TRBD2 agrees at 10 bases. J gave up 7 bases and V 10 bases, and 10 bases lay outside the gene matches. CDR1 is MGHDK and CDR2 is SYGVNS in the germline V gene. CDR3 size: 14 residues. CDR3 DNA: TGTGCCATTGAAGCGGGAGGGCCCTCAAATGAGCAGTTCTTC. Protein sequence: CAIEAGGPSNEQFF.

The V gene is TRBV11-3, the J gene TRBJ2-5; 7 nucleotides align to TRBD1. CDR1 and CDR2 from the germline V gene are SGHNT and YENEEA. The CDR3 length is 15 residues. Trimming removed 4 bases from V and 2 bases from J; junction bases left unmatched: 7. The CDR3 reads CASSSGQPGQETQYF. CDR3 nucleotide sequence: TGTGCCAGCAGCTCGGGACAGCCAGGACAAGAGACCCAGTACTTC.

V and J are TRBV4-3 and TRBJ2-7, with 8 bases aligning to TRBD1. This CDR3 region has 18 residues. Germline CDR1 reads LGHNA; CDR2 reads YSLEER. After removal of 3 bases from V and 6 bases from J, the junction contained 19 bases not matched to a gene. The CDR3 bases are TGCGCCAGCAGCCACAGCCAGGGACAGGCCCTCCGCCGGCGCGAGCAGTACTTC. This gives the protein CASSHSQGQALRRREQYF.

Only one count was recorded for this clone. The chain uses TRBV3-1 (or the pseudogene TRBV3-2) and TRBJ1-1, with TRBD1 matching over 9 bases. The germline CDR1 and CDR2 sequences are LGHDT and YNNKEL (reference sequence). This CDR3 spans 15 amino acids. The V and J ends lost 0 bases and 6 bases, in that order; junction bases with no gene match: 5. CDR3 sequence: CASSQELGTGSEAFF. CDR3 DNA sequence: TGTGCCAGCAGCCAAGAGTTGGGGACAGGGTCTGAAGCTTTCTTT.

This clone was seen a single time. The V call is TRBV7-2, the J call TRBJ1-6; 7 positions match TRBD1. This CDR3 has 14 residues. Germline V CDR1 and CDR2: SGHTA, FQGNSA. Germline trimming cut 3 bases from V and 10 bases from J; bases unmatched to any gene: 6. In DNA form, the CDR3 reads TGTGCCAGCAGCTTCGACAGGGAAAGGTCACCCCTCCACTTT. Its protein product is CASSFDRERSPLHF.

The chain employs TRBV9 and TRBJ2-6; possibly TRBD1 for D (6 bases). V lost 3 bases to trimming and J lost 1 base, with 8 bases between them. This CDR3 is built from 15 residues. In germline, CDR1 is SGDLS, CDR2 YYNGEE. The CDR3 spells CASSAQGSGANVLTF. The CDR3, as DNA: TGTGCCAGCAGCGCACAGGGTTCTGGGGCCAACGTCCTGACTTTC.

This clone has only one observation. This chain links TRBV6-5 with TRBJ2-7; TRBD1 matches at 7 bases. The germline CDR1 and CDR2 sequences are MNHEY and SVGAGI. Trimming cost V 6 bases and J 6 bases; bases outside gene matches: 11. The CDR3 extends over 14 amino acids. Here the CDR3 reads CASRDRQGESEQYF. The CDR3 DNA follows: TGTGCCAGCAGGGATCGACAGGGAGAAAGCGAGCAGTACTTC.

The chain combines TRBV10-3 with TRBJ1-2; D is perhaps TRBD1 (6 bases). The ends were cut back, 2 bases at V and 4 bases at J, with 8 bases in the middle. The CDR3 runs 13 residues. CDR1 and CDR2 from the germline V gene are ENHRY and SYGVKD. The CDR3 DNA reads as TGTGCCATCAGTGAGACAGGGACCTATGGCTACACCTTC. Translation gives CAISETGTYGYTF.

The gene calls are TRBV6-6 and TRBJ2-5; 8 bases agree with TRBD1. CDR3 length: 13 amino acids. After removal of 6 bases from V and 5 bases from J, the junction contained 5 bases not matched to a gene. The V gene's germline CDR1 is MNHNY and CDR2 SVGAGI (reference sequence). The CDR3: CASRNRGKETQYF. CDR3 DNA sequence: TGTGCCAGCAGAAACAGGGGGAAGGAGACCCAGTACTTC.

The chain recombines TRBV6-6 with TRBJ2-3; maybe TRBD2 (6 bases). Trimming took off 2 bases at V and 8 bases at J, with 14 bases between the two ends. Germline V CDR1 and CDR2: MNHNY, SVGAGI (reference sequence). This CDR3 is 14 amino acids long. The CDR3 nucleotides are TGTGCCAGCAGTTACGCGGTCGAGGAGGGTACGCAGTATTTT. It yields the protein CASSYAVEEGTQYF.

The J gene is TRBJ2-3, the V gene TRBV18; 7 bases are shared with TRBD1. The V segment lost 4 bases and the J segment 1 base; nucleotides outside the gene matches: 2. Per germline, CDR1 KGHSH and CDR2 LQKENI. This CDR3 has 14 amino acids. DNA for the CDR3: TGTGCCAGCTCACTGGGACAGCGCACAGATACGCAGTATTTT. This codes for CASSLGQRTDTQYF. Looking up the rest from reference TRBV18 and TRBJ2-3 gives the full variable domain: NAGVMQNPRHLVRRRGQEARLRCSPMKGHSHVYWYRQLPEEGLKFMVYLQKENIIDESGMPKERFSAEFPKEGPSILRIQQVVRGDSAAYFCASSLGQRTDTQYFGPGTRLTVL.

V and J are TRBV6-4 and TRBJ1-5; the D is unclear. The CDR3 is 12 residues long. In germline, CDR1 is MRHNA, CDR2 SNTAGT. V lost 3 bases, J lost 11 bases, and 11 bases lay in between. This CDR3 is CASSEGPVAQHF. For the CDR3, the DNA is TGTGCCAGCAGTGAGGGCCCGGTAGCCCAGCATTTT.

The chain employs TRBV3-1 (or the pseudogene TRBV3-2) and TRBJ2-1; 9 bases agree with TRBD2. The V segment lost 0 bases and the J segment 7 bases; nucleotides outside the gene matches: 4. Looked up from germline, CDR1 is LGHDT and CDR2 is YNNKEL (reference sequence). CDR3 length: 15 amino acids. The CDR3 protein is CASSQDRLAGNEQFF. The CDR3 nucleotides are TGTGCCAGCAGCCAAGATCGCCTAGCGGGAAATGAGCAGTTCTTC.

This rearrangement joins TRBV10-3 to TRBJ2-2, with 9 positions matching TRBD2. Germline V gene lookup returns CDR1 ENHRY and CDR2 SYGVKD. The CDR3 spans 17 residues. Trimming cost V 6 bases and J 0 bases; bases outside gene matches: 8. The CDR3 bases are TGTGCCATCAGCCAGACTAGCGGACAAACGAACACCGGGGAGCTGTTTTTT. This translates into CAISQTSGQTNTGELFF.

CDR3 sequence reads: CASSLDYSGNTIYF. CDR3 DNA sequence: TGTGCCAGCAGCTTGGACTACTCTGGAAACACCATATATTTT. The rearrangement links TRBV5-4 to TRBJ1-3; D gene unclear. Trimming stripped 0 bases from V and 0 bases from J, with 4 bases between. Germline CDR1 is SGHNT and CDR2 is YYREEE (reference sequence). This CDR3 comprises 14 residues.

The CDR3 reads CASSLAGNTGELFF. Written as DNA, the CDR3 is TGTGCCAGCAGCTTAGCGGGGAACACCGGGGAGCTGTTTTTT. The chain uses TRBV5-6 and TRBJ2-2; tentative D call: TRBD2 (6 bases). Per the germline V gene, CDR1 is SGHDT and CDR2 is YYEEEE. The CDR3 is made up of 14 amino acids. V was clipped by 2 bases and J by 1 base, with 6 bases between them.

On this clone itself: Other DNA sequences in the sample encode the same CDR3. The V and J genes are TRBV5-1 and TRBJ2-5, with TRBD2 matching over 7 bases. Losses at the gene ends were 0 bases for V and 2 bases for J; bases not matched to a gene: 1. The germline V gene has CDR1 SGHRS and CDR2 YFSETQ. CDR3 length: 14 amino acids. Here the CDR3 DNA reads TGCGCCAGCAGCTTGGCTAGCGGACAAGAGACCCAGTACTTC. Amino acid sequence: CASSLASGQETQYF.

The V gene is TRBV3-1 (or the pseudogene TRBV3-2), the J gene TRBJ2-1, with D perhaps TRBD1 (6 bases). Trimming shortened V by 3 bases and J by 5 bases, and 11 bases separated the two germline ends. Germline-derived CDR1 and CDR2 are LGHDT and YNNKEL (reference sequence). This CDR3 is built from 14 residues. CDR3 DNA: TGTGCCAGCAGCCAGGGACAACTTAACAATGAGCAGTTCTTC. Translation: CASSQGQLNNEQFF.

The gene calls are TRBV2 and TRBJ1-6, with a possible D match to TRBD1 (5 bases). The V gene's germline CDR1 is SNHLY and CDR2 FYNNEI. The CDR3 has 16 amino acids. V gave up 8 bases and J gave up 6 bases, with 20 bases separating them. The CDR3: CASGVVQDIFNSPLHF. DNA of the CDR3: TGTGCCAGCGGGGTGGTACAGGACATTTTTAATTCACCCCTCCACTTT.

The chain combines TRBV28 with TRBJ2-5; tentatively, D is TRBD2 (6 bases). The V end lost 4 bases, the J end lost 7 bases, and 13 bases lay between the germline ends. The CDR3 loop spans 13 amino acids. The germline gives CDR1 MDHEN, CDR2 SYDVKM. The chain's CDR3 is CASSSPLGGTQYF. CDR3 coding DNA: TGTGCCAGCAGTTCTCCATTGGGGGGGACCCAGTACTTC.

The V gene is TRBV25-1, the J gene TRBJ2-1; D possibly corresponds to TRBD1 (8 bases). Germline lookup yields CDR1 MGHDK and CDR2 SYGVNS. The CDR3 has 17 amino acids. Trimming took off 0 bases at V and 4 bases at J, with 16 bases between the two ends. The CDR3 DNA reads TGTGCCAGCAGTGAATATAGGGAGGGACAGGTGTACAATGAGCAGTTCTTC. Its protein product is CASSEYREGQVYNEQFF.

The chain employs TRBV4-3 and TRBJ2-7; 7 bases match TRBD2. The ends lost 4 bases at V and 2 bases at J; junction bases unmatched: 14. CDR1 is LGHNA, CDR2 YSLEER, per germline. The CDR3 runs to 17 residues. CDR3 residues: CASSRRLGVAGAYEQYF. The CDR3 bases are TGCGCCAGCAGCCGACGTTTGGGAGTGGCGGGAGCCTACGAGCAGTACTTC.